This paragraph reports one T cell receptor beta chain. Its antigen is not identified. The sample originates from a study of CD8+CD57+ T cells in acquired aplastic anemia. Study-wide context: Mean yield of DNA from sorted CD4+ and CD8+ cells was 3 to 3.5 ug. As sequenced from healthy donors, CD4+ cells averaged about 9.8 million reads. Study-level results: Some 31 shared CD8+ CDR3s appeared highly expressed within patients' immunodominant clones. Patients versus controls showed no significant CD8+ Simpson's diversity difference.

V gave up 9 bases and J gave up 7 bases, with 9 bases separating them. The CDR3 runs to 11 residues. Germline lookup yields CDR1 WNHNN and CDR2 SYGVQD (reference sequence). Genomic DNA was employed as the template in profiling TCR beta VDJ and CDR3. TCRdb analysed the reads with MiXCR anew, one entry per CDR3 protein. The repertoire holds about 190,000 distinct CDR3 sequences, with roughly 56% as singletons. The clonotype was recovered from a human donor in good health, serving as a control. The sequenced sample consisted of sorted CD4+, CD8+, or CD8+CD57+ T cells (not recorded which) from PBMCs. The gene calls are TRBV10-1 and TRBJ1-4; D might be TRBD1 (5 bases). DNA of the CDR3: TGCGCCAGGAAGGGGTTTGAAAAACTGTTTTTT. It yields the protein CARKGFEKLFF.